The present TCR beta chain was sequenced within a study of shared clonotypes between healthy human individuals. Trimming shortened V by 2 bases and J by 2 bases, and 13 bases separated the two germline ends. The germline V gene encodes CDR1 MGHRA and CDR2 YSYEKL. The CDR3 is 15 amino acids. This table comes from immunoSEQ multiplex PCR, and its TCRdb copy is limited to in-frame clones, with some not included. This sample has about 600,000 clones, with about 97% found just once. The sequenced material came from naive CD4+ T cells sorted from blood. Subset defined: CD45RA+ positively selected. This receptor was taken from a woman aged 30 to 39 in good health. This chain links TRBV4-1 with TRBJ2-7; D unresolved. CDR3 DNA sequence: TGCGCCAGCAGCCAAAATCCTCGGGCAACCTACGAGCAGTACTTC. This sequence encodes CASSQNPRATYEQYF.